Reported below is one T cell receptor beta chain. This clone has only one observation. The specificity of this receptor is unknown. No much larger clone exists at a distance of one base, and base qualities are not known. The 15 to 20 healthy controls were blood donors whose buffy coats were used; they had a median age of roughly 50 years (range roughly 20-70), and roughly 50% were female. Positive magnetic bead selection on an AutoMACS was used to isolate CD4+ and CD8+ cells, with flow cytometry used to check purity. Peripheral blood mononuclear cells were isolated by Ficoll-Paque PLUS density gradient separation. Nucleospin Tissue or Tissue XS kits were used to extract DNA from CD4-enriched, CD8-enriched or PBMC samples, and a Qubit 2.0 fluorometer was used for quantification. These data come from a study of somatic mutations in cytotoxic T cells in rheumatoid arthritis (dated by TCRdb to about 2017). Study-level background: A FACSAria II or Sony SH800 was used to flow-sort some V beta antibody-stained T-cell populations at nearly 100% purity, and TCRB sequencing was also done on sorted V beta1+ cells. To characterize clonality, the study used TCRB deep sequencing while asking whether somatic mutations are carried by expanded CD8+ T-cell clones in newly diagnosed, untreated rheumatoid arthritis. For 65 to 80 rheumatoid arthritis patients and 20 healthy controls, TCRB deep sequencing was carried out. Patient and control groups had essentially identical median ages.

Here is what the overall study found, with its caveats: The largest CD8+ clone made up more than 20% of CD8+ cells in about an eighth of the 65 patients, and blood and synovial fluid shared several identical CD8+ TCRB sequences. CD8+ T-cell clonality did not differ significantly between rheumatoid arthritis patients and age-matched healthy controls. In patients, CD8+ clonality rose with age (Spearman r=0.49), which was not the case in healthy controls. It was unknown which antigens the expanded CD8+ clones targeted, and their absence from virus-specific databases did not exclude viral specificity. The slight underrepresentation of TRBV07 in patients was not corrected for multiple comparisons.

TCRB CDR3 sequencing used the immunoSEQ assay on genomic DNA. The authors' analysis ran thus. The analyses included only productive TCRB rearrangements. A clone was defined by a unique TCRB CDR3 sequence, and clonality was computed as a productive clonality index based on Shannon entropy. To calculate repertoire overlap between two samples, the template counts of each clone were considered relative to each sample's total templates. A correlation with a Spearman r of roughly 0.6 was found between V-gene usage by flow cytometry and V-gene usage by TCRB sequencing. As stored in TCRdb, this immuneACCESS dataset retains in-frame rearrangements with V and J assigned. A fraction of the clones does not appear; measured against another copy, unresolved V genes explain less than half of the discrepancy, and the remainder lacks a known reason. D and trimming were read from the DNA, whereas the V and J calls and clone size are those reported in that table. The sample has approximately 18,000 clones on record, roughly nine tenths of them singletons. The ten largest clonotypes hold roughly 14% of the sample.

Germline trimming: 5 bases from V, 10 bases from J; junction bases outside gene matches: 13. The germline V gene encodes CDR1 LNHDA and CDR2 SQIVND (reference sequence). The CDR3 holds 14 amino acids from the cysteine to the phenylalanine. The DNA shown is the 42-base CDR3, in frame from base 1. This receptor was identified in a man aged 40-50 years in good health. The V gene is TRBV19 and the J gene is TRBJ1-1; TRBD1 lines up with 7 middle nucleotides. The specimen sequenced was CD8+ T cells sorted from blood. The DNA reads TGTGCCAGTAGTGCGGGACAGTACTCCGTGGTAGCTTTCTTT. Its translation reads: CASSAGQYSVVAFF.